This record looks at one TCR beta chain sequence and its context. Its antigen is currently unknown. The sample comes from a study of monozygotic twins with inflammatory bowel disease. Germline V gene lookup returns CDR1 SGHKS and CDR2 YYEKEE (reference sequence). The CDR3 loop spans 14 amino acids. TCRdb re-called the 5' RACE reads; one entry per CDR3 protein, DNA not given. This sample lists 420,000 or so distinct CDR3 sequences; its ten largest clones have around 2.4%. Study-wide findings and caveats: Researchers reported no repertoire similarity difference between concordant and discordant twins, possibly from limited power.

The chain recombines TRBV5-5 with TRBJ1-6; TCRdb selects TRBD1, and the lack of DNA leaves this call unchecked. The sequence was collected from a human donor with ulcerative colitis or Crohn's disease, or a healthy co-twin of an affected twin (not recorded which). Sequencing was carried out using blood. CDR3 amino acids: CASNYRDANSPLHF.